This T cell receptor beta chain comes out of a study of T cells after yellow fever vaccination. This clonotype appeared a few times. CDR3 length: 14 amino acids. V was shortened by 0 bases and J by 0 bases, with 6 bases between the two germline ends. In germline, CDR1 is SGHRS, CDR2 YFSETQ. TCRdb re-called the 5' RACE reads through MiXCR, storing one row per CDR3 protein. This sample has roughly 330,000 distinct CDR3 sequences, with about 6.9% found just once. The chain couples TRBV5-1 to TRBJ2-5; no clear D. The sequencing here drew on PBMCs, taken roughly seven weeks after the first yellow fever vaccination. This TCR was sampled from a young man who received the YFV17D yellow fever vaccine. The CDR3 coding sequence is TGCGCCAGCAGCTTGGGTGATGACCAAGAGACCCAGTACTTC. This codes for CASSLGDDQETQYF.